Detailed here is one T cell receptor (beta chain). This entry comes from a study of T-cell memory formation after mild COVID-19. Looking at the study overall: The two donors had largely donor-specific TCR clusters.

CDR3 length equals 14 residues. CDR1 is ENHRY, CDR2 SYGVKD, per germline. V was trimmed by 0 bases and J by 8 bases, leaving 13 bases between them. TCRdb reprocessed the 5' RACE reads via MiXCR and lists one record per CDR3 protein. Of 300,000 to 400,000 distinct CDR3 sequences in the sample, approximately 15% were seen once. The source material was PBMCs or a T cell subset sorted from them (not recorded which). The chain uses TRBV10-3 and TRBJ1-1; D is perhaps TRBD1 (5 bases). The TCR originated in a man aged 18 to 30 who had mild COVID-19 (a few samples of this study predate the infection). Cell type and time point are not known. The CDR3 DNA reads as TGTGCCATCAGTGAGTCAGGATCGGGGGGGGAAGCTTTCTTT. This codes for CAISESGSGGEAFF.